Each of the 6 T cell receptor beta chains below was sequenced from the same sample in a study of T cells in women clearing cervical HPV infection. Produced via immunoSEQ multiplex PCR; TCRdb's table is partial and in-frame only. The repertoire table contains tens of thousands of clones. Sequenced: blood buffy coat. The source is a woman aged 18 to 75 with a cervical HPV16 infection that either progressed to CIN3+ or cleared (not recorded which).

Incomplete CDR3 DNA: TGTGCCAGTAGTCCAACGACAGAGCAATATAATTCACCC. Its protein is CASSPTTEQYNSP. The full CDR3 is CASSPTTEQYNSPLHF. The chain has TRBV19 and TRBJ1-6, with D perhaps TRBD1 (5 bases). The missing CDR3 end, 3 residues past where the read stops, is filled in from the germline J gene. Germline V gives CDR1 LNHDA, CDR2 SQIVND (reference sequence). This CDR3 is 16 amino acids long. Trimming took 5 bases from V and 4 from J, leaving 15 bases between them.

Points on this clone: The CDR3 end falls 3 residues outside the read, so it is completed with the germline J gene. The chain combines TRBV20-1 with TRBJ2-3; TRBD2 agrees at 12 bases. Germline V gene lookup returns CDR1 DFQATT and CDR2 SNEGSKA (reference sequence). V was pared by 5 bases and J by 0 bases, with 9 bases of the junction left unmatched. This CDR3 has 17 residues. The sequenced CDR3 bases are TGCAGTGCTTATAGGACTAGCGGGACCCTTAGCACAGATACG. Residues: CSAYRTSGTLSTDT. The CDR3 in full is CSAYRTSGTLSTDTQYF.

CDR3 in amino acids: CASSPSGRRGTGELFF. The covered CDR3 bases are TGTGCCAGCAGTCCTAGCGGGAGGCGGGGAACCGGGGAG. The gene calls are TRBV12-3 or TRBV12-4 and TRBJ2-2; TRBD2 matches 11 bases. The read comes to an end 3 residues before the CDR3 does, leaving the germline J gene to fill in the end. V shed 5 bases, J shed 5 bases, and the junction held 7 bases outside the gene matches. The CDR3 loop spans 16 amino acids.

Of note for this clone: Coverage ceases 3 residues before the CDR3 finishes, and the germline J gene fills in the end. This chain joins TRBV9 and TRBJ2-2; 7 positions match TRBD1. V lost 0 bases and J lost 5; bases outside the gene matches: 7. The CDR3 runs 16 residues. Germline V gene data show CDR1 as SGDLS and CDR2 as YYNGEE. The CDR3 bases that were read are TGTGCCAGCAGCGTAGGTCTAAGGGGGCGGACCGGGGAG. Protein: CASSVGLRGRTGE. The whole CDR3 protein is CASSVGLRGRTGELFF.

Points on this clone: The read comes to an end 3 residues before the CDR3 does, leaving the germline J gene to fill in the end. V usage is TRBV2 and J usage is TRBJ1-2; no clear D. The V gene's germline CDR1 is SNHLY and CDR2 FYNNEI. CDR3 length: 14 residues. CDR3 amino acids: CASSLSGRGNDYTF. The CDR3 bases that were read are TGTGCCAGCAGCCTTAGCGGGAGAGGTAATGAC.

With regard to this clone: The CDR3 end lies 3 residues beyond the end of the read and is filled in from the germline J gene. V usage is TRBV2 and J usage is TRBJ1-2; 9 nucleotides align to TRBD1. CDR3 length: 16 amino acids. The germline gives CDR1 SNHLY, CDR2 FYNNEI. Trimming at V came to 9 bases and at J to 1 base, leaving 12 bases not matched to a gene. CDR3 DNA, as far as it was read: TGTGCCAGAAAACCGGGACAGGGAACAATTAACTATGGC. Amino acids: CARKPGQGTINYG. The whole CDR3 sequence is CARKPGQGTINYGYTF.